The 16 T cell receptor beta chains below all came from one sample that was sequenced in a study of blood T cell repertoires in COVID-19. Sequencing was performed with immunoSEQ multiplex PCR; in TCRdb, only in-frame clones are kept and a portion is missing. The sample yields 400,000 to 500,000 clones, more than 75% seen once. The sample comprised PBMCs or T cells enriched from blood (not recorded which). The source of these receptors is a woman between 40 and 55 years old who had recovered from COVID-19.

The chain couples TRBV5-4 to TRBJ1-2; the match to TRBD1 covers 7 bases. The V and J ends lost 0 bases and 2 bases, in that order; junction bases with no gene match: 7. The CDR3 runs 16 residues. In germline, CDR1 is SGHNT, CDR2 YYREEE (reference sequence). The CDR3 loop reads CASSLGGGFSNYGYTF. As DNA, the CDR3 is TGTGCCAGCAGCTTGGGAGGGGGCTTCTCCAACTATGGCTACACCTTC.

For the CDR3, the DNA is TGTGCCAGCAGCCAAGGGAGGAACACTGAAGCTTTCTTT. Translating gives CASSQGRNTEAFF. The chain carries TRBV4-2 and TRBJ1-1; D call uncertain. V was shortened by 1 base and J by 1 base, with 4 bases between the two germline ends. This CDR3 region has 13 residues. Per the germline V gene, CDR1 is LGHNA and CDR2 is YNFKEQ.

In nucleotides, the CDR3 is TGTGCCAGCAGCGTAGTGACAGGTCGGACGTTGAACACTGAAGCTTTCTTT. Protein: CASSVVTGRTLNTEAFF. The chain joins TRBV9 to TRBJ1-1; D is possibly TRBD1 (6 bases). Trimming stripped 0 bases from V and 0 bases from J, with 15 bases between. The CDR3 covers 17 residues. Germline V lookup: CDR1 SGDLS, CDR2 YYNGEE. Full variable domain (outside the CDR3, taken from reference TRBV9 and TRBJ1-1): DSGVTQTPKHLITATGQRVTLRCSPRSGDLSVYWYQQSLDQGLQFLIQYYNGEERAKGNILERFSAQQFPDLHSELNLSSLELGDSALYFCASSVVTGRTLNTEAFFGQGTRLTVV.

This clone was observed a few times. This chain joins TRBV12-3 or TRBV12-4 and TRBJ1-2, with 7 bases lining up with TRBD1. The CDR3 extends over 13 amino acids. The V gene end was trimmed by 3 bases and the J gene end by 7 bases; junction bases not matched to a gene: 5. CDR3 bases: TGTGCCAGCAGTTTTGGGACAGCGGGTGGCTACACCTTC. Translated, it gives CASSFGTAGGYTF.

The chain employs TRBV27 and TRBJ1-6; D possibly corresponds to TRBD1 (6 bases). The V gene's germline CDR1 is MNHEY and CDR2 SMNVEV (reference sequence). CDR3 length: 12 amino acids. V lost 2 bases and J lost 10, with 6 bases in between. This CDR3 reads CASSLRGSPLHF. The CDR3 DNA reads TGTGCCAGCAGTTTAAGGGGGTCACCCCTCCACTTT.

J is TRBJ1-2 and V is TRBV9; the D gene is possibly TRBD1 (6 bases). The CDR3 has 15 amino acids. CDR1 and CDR2 from the germline V gene are SGDLS and YYNGEE. Deletions cut 3 bases from V and 7 bases from J, with 19 bases between. The CDR3 DNA follows: TGTGCCAGCAGCGGTAGTGGACAGCTAAGCTCTGGCTACACCTTC. Translated: CASSGSGQLSSGYTF.

V usage is TRBV15 and J usage is TRBJ2-1, with D maybe TRBD1 (5 bases). This CDR3 is built from 15 residues. V lost 0 bases to trimming and J lost 8 bases, with 14 bases between them. Per the germline V gene, CDR1 is LNHNV and CDR2 is YYDKDF (reference sequence). The CDR3 nucleotides are TGTGCCACCAGCAGAGATCTACCGGCAGGGCATGAGCAGTTCTTC. Translating gives CATSRDLPAGHEQFF.

The chain recombines TRBV6-2 or TRBV6-3 with TRBJ1-2, with a weak D call TRBD1 (5 bases). V lost 6 bases, J lost 8 bases, and 22 bases lay in between. Germline CDR1 is MNHEY and CDR2 is SVGEGT. The CDR3 is 15 residues long. The CDR3 here is CASSQYSEGRRGYTF. In DNA, the CDR3 is TGTGCCAGCAGCCAGTATAGTGAGGGGAGGAGAGGCTACACCTTC.

The rearrangement joins TRBV11-2 to TRBJ2-5; D is unclear. The V end was cut by 0 bases, the J end by 2 bases, with 10 bases between. CDR1 and CDR2 (germline): SGHAT, FQNNGV. The CDR3 runs to 15 residues. The chain's CDR3 is CASSLETNRQETQYF. The CDR3 DNA reads as TGTGCCAGCAGCTTAGAGACCAACAGACAAGAGACCCAGTACTTC.

V usage is TRBV19 and J usage is TRBJ1-5, with D possibly TRBD1 on 5 matching bases. Germline V gene sequence: CDR1 LNHDA, CDR2 SQIVND (reference sequence). V lost 7 bases, J lost 4 bases, and 35 bases lay in between. The CDR3 runs 21 residues. As DNA, the CDR3 is TGTGCCAGTAATTCCCCGGGGGAGGTTTGGTCCGGGAAGCGGGTAAATCAGCCCCAGCATTTT. Amino acids: CASNSPGEVWSGKRVNQPQHF.

This clone has only one observation. The gene calls are TRBV30 and TRBJ1-1; D ambiguous. The CDR3 loop spans 12 amino acids. Germline assignment: CDR1 GTSNPN and CDR2 SVGIG (reference sequence). Trimming took off 8 bases at V and 0 bases at J, with 10 bases between the two ends. The CDR3 spells CAGTVLNTEAFF. The CDR3 DNA sequence: TGTGCCGGTACAGTATTGAACACTGAAGCTTTCTTT. Based on the CDR3 plus reference TRBV30 and TRBJ1-1, the full variable domain is SQTIHQWPATLVQPVGSPLSLECTVEGTSNPNLYWYRQAAGRGLQLLFYSVGIGQISSEVPQNLSASRPQDRQFILSSKKLLLSDSGFYLCAGTVLNTEAFFGQGTRLTVV.

The genes are TRBV25-1 and TRBJ2-7, with D possibly being TRBD2 (6 bases). Trimming shortened V by 2 bases and J by 6 bases, and 14 bases separated the two germline ends. The CDR3 sequence is 14 residues long. Germline V gene data show CDR1 as MGHDK and CDR2 as SYGVNS. The CDR3 DNA follows: TGTGCCAGCAGTGAAACCAAAAGGGAGGCCGAGCAGTACTTC. This gives the protein CASSETKREAEQYF.

The chain has TRBV9 and TRBJ1-6, with 7 bases identical to TRBD1. The V gene end was trimmed by 5 bases and the J gene end by 5 bases; junction bases not matched to a gene: 7. The CDR3 extends over 15 amino acids. Germline V CDR1 and CDR2: SGDLS, YYNGEE. The CDR3 is CASRYRDSHNSPLHF. Here the CDR3 DNA reads TGTGCCAGCAGGTATCGGGACAGTCATAATTCACCCCTCCACTTT.

On this clone itself: One end of the junction does not line up with germline, which may come from a read error. The chain combines TRBV7-7 with TRBJ2-3; D is perhaps TRBD2 (6 bases). Germline V lookup: CDR1 SSHAT, CDR2 FNYEAQ (reference sequence). CDR3 length: 14 amino acids. The CDR3 here is CASSLAGGADTQYF. For the CDR3, the DNA is TGTGCTAGCAGCTTAGCAGGCGGGGCAGATACGCAGTATTTT.

The chain carries TRBV5-1 and TRBJ1-2; 7 nucleotides match TRBD1. The CDR3 covers 14 residues. Germline assignment: CDR1 SGHRS and CDR2 YFSETQ. J gave up 7 bases and V 10 bases, and 16 bases lay outside the gene matches. DNA of the CDR3: TGCGCCTCCACCCTAGGAGGAGGGGGCGGTGGCTACACCTTC. Translating gives CASTLGGGGGGYTF.

This rearrangement joins TRBV18 to TRBJ1-1; perhaps TRBD1 as D (5 bases). This CDR3 spans 15 amino acids. Trimming stripped 3 bases from V and 1 base from J, with 12 bases between. CDR1 is KGHSH, CDR2 LQKENI, per germline. The CDR3 reads CASSPRVTGNTEAFF. CDR3 bases: TGTGCCAGCTCACCCAGGGTTACGGGGAACACTGAAGCTTTCTTT.